Listed here are 21 T cell receptor beta chains from one sample, sequenced in a study of T cell responses to AZD1222 COVID-19 vaccine. Some clones are missing from TCRdb's copy, which holds only in-frame ones; the method was immunoSEQ multiplex PCR. The sample lists around 94,000 clones; around 86% were seen once. This sample comprised peripheral blood, obtained on day 0 of AZD1222 vaccination. The receptors were sampled from an adult in good health.

This chain uses TRBV18 with TRBJ1-3; unclear D gene. Trimming pared 2 bases from V and 4 bases from J, leaving 21 bases between. This CDR3 is 18 amino acids long. Germline V gene data show CDR1 as KGHSH and CDR2 as LQKENI. The CDR3 region has the DNA TGTGCCAGCTCACCAAACCTCTCGGGAAGGAGAGGAGGAAACACCATATATTTT. Its translation is CASSPNLSGRRGGNTIYF.

This clone was counted between two and nine times. The CDR3 is CASSTSPSGTQETQYF. The DNA for the CDR3 is TGTGCCAGCAGCACGTCTCCCTCTGGAACCCAAGAGACCCAGTACTTC. This chain connects TRBV7-2 to TRBJ2-5; no definite D call. The CDR3 runs to 16 residues. V shed 5 bases and J shed 1 base, with 17 bases lying between them. Germline CDR1 reads SGHTA; CDR2 reads FQGNSA.

This rearrangement joins TRBV14 to TRBJ2-7; 7 nucleotides line up with TRBD1. The ends lost 6 bases at V and 5 bases at J; junction bases unmatched: 16. The germline gives CDR1 SGHDN, CDR2 FVKESK. The CDR3 is made up of 16 amino acids. DNA for the CDR3: TGTGCCAGCAGTCAGGGCCGGGACAGTCTGTCCCACGAGCAGTACTTC. Residues: CASSQGRDSLSHEQYF.

V and J are TRBV6-1 and TRBJ2-3; D gene unclear. The CDR3 is 15 amino acids. Trimming removed 2 bases from V and 5 bases from J, with 14 bases in between. The germline gives CDR1 MNHNS, CDR2 SASEGT. CDR3 DNA: TGTGCCAGCAGTGAACGGGTGTCAAATGGAGATACGCAGTATTTT. Its protein product is CASSERVSNGDTQYF.

The J gene is TRBJ2-7, the V gene TRBV27; TRBD1 matches 8 bases. V shed 3 bases and J 4 bases; nucleotides not matched to a gene: 8. The germline V gene has CDR1 MNHEY and CDR2 SMNVEV (reference sequence). The CDR3 runs to 15 residues. As DNA, the CDR3 is TGTGCCAGCAGTTTCGGGCAGGGGGCGCGGTACGAGCAGTACTTC. This translates into CASSFGQGARYEQYF.

CDR3 sequence: CASSLGDPTYSEQYF. The CDR3 DNA reads TGTGCCAGCAGCTTAGGAGACCCCACCTATAGCGAGCAGTACTTC. This chain links TRBV7-3 with TRBJ2-7; no firm D call. Trimming removed 2 bases at V and 6 bases at J, with 17 bases between. CDR3 size: 15 residues. Germline CDR1 SGHTA, CDR2 FQGTGA.

V and J are TRBV7-2 and TRBJ1-2; TRBD1 agrees at 10 bases. CDR3 length equals 14 residues. V lost 3 bases and J lost 2; bases outside the gene matches: 0. Germline assignment: CDR1 SGHTA and CDR2 FQGNSA. The CDR3 DNA sequence: TGTGCCAGCAGCTTGGGACAGGGGAACTATGGCTACACCTTC. Its protein is CASSLGQGNYGYTF.

V gene TRBV10-2 combines with J gene TRBJ1-2, with D hard to call. The CDR3 runs 13 residues. Germline V gives CDR1 WSHSY, CDR2 SAAADI. The V end lost 7 bases, the J end lost 3 bases, and 12 bases lay between the germline ends. In DNA form, the CDR3 reads TGCGCCAGCACCCCGGTAGTCGACTATGGCTACACCTTC. It codes for CASTPVVDYGYTF.

V and J are TRBV24-1 and TRBJ2-1; either TRBD1 or TRBD2 may fit D (5 bases each). The CDR3 is made up of 15 amino acids. Germline-derived CDR1 and CDR2 are KGHDR and SFDVKD. V lost 3 bases, J lost 8 bases, and 16 bases lay in between. CDR3 residues: CATSDDLRGSDEQFF. The DNA of the CDR3 is TGTGCCACCAGTGATGATTTGAGGGGTTCGGATGAGCAGTTCTTC.

This rearrangement joins TRBV5-8 to TRBJ2-7; 10 bases map to TRBD2. The junction had 10 bases not matched to a gene; V was cut back by 6 bases and J by 1 base. The CDR3 length is 16 residues. Germline CDR1 is SGHTS and CDR2 is YDEGEE. The chain's CDR3 is CASNPRASGSSYEQYF. In DNA, the CDR3 is TGTGCCAGCAACCCGAGAGCTAGCGGGAGTTCCTACGAGCAGTACTTC.

This clone was found once. The chain recombines TRBV19 with TRBJ2-3; D uncertain. The CDR3 has 16 residues. Germline V gene sequence: CDR1 LNHDA, CDR2 SQIVND (reference sequence). V gave up 1 base and J gave up 2 bases, with 13 bases separating them. CDR3 sequence: CASSIVRRITTDTQYF. The DNA of the CDR3 is TGTGCCAGTAGTATAGTGCGCCGGATTACCACAGATACGCAGTATTTT.

The chain uses TRBV28 and TRBJ1-1, with D uncertain. Germline V gives CDR1 MDHEN, CDR2 SYDVKM. The CDR3 spans 14 residues. V lost 5 bases, J lost 4 bases, and 14 bases lay in between. This CDR3 reads CASSLHSGSTEAFF. The CDR3 nucleotides are TGTGCCAGCAGTCTACACAGTGGCAGCACTGAAGCTTTCTTT.

The rearrangement joins TRBV28 to TRBJ2-7; D is uncertain. Germline V gene data show CDR1 as MDHEN and CDR2 as SYDVKM. This CDR3 spans 11 amino acids. V lost 7 bases to trimming and J lost 4 bases, with 8 bases between them. The CDR3: CASTGSYEQYF. The CDR3 DNA reads as TGTGCCAGCACGGGCAGTTACGAGCAGTACTTC. The full variable domain, completed using reference TRBV28 and TRBJ2-7, is DVKVTQSSRYLVKRTGEKVFLECVQDMDHENMFWYRQDPGLGLRLIYFSYDVKMKEKGDIPEGYSVSREKKERFSLILESASTNQTSMYLCASTGSYEQYFGPGTRLTVT.

The chain has TRBV5-1 and TRBJ2-7; TRBD1 matches at 11 bases. The V gene end was trimmed by 4 bases and the J gene end by 1 base; junction bases not matched to a gene: 7. The germline V gene encodes CDR1 SGHRS and CDR2 YFSETQ. The CDR3 has 16 residues. For the CDR3, the DNA is TGCGCCAGCAGCAAAGGACAGGGGGCACGGTCCTACGAGCAGTACTTC. Its protein is CASSKGQGARSYEQYF.

The chain employs TRBV7-8 and TRBJ2-2, with D perhaps matching TRBD2 (7 bases). V was shortened by 5 bases and J by 7 bases, with 14 bases between the two germline ends. Germline loops: CDR1 SGHVS, CDR2 FQNEAQ. The CDR3 is made up of 14 amino acids. CDR3 DNA: TGTGCCAGCAGCCCCGGGGGGCCTGGCGGGGAGCTGTTTTTT. Translated, it gives CASSPGGPGGELFF. The complete variable domain, with remaining parts taken from reference TRBV7-8 and TRBJ2-2, reads GAGVSQSPRYKVAKRGQDVALRCDPISGHVSLFWYQQALGQGPEFLTYFQNEAQLDKSGLPSDRFFAERPEGSVSTLKIQRTQQEDSAVYLCASSPGGPGGELFFGEGSRLTVL.

This chain links TRBV6-2 or TRBV6-3 with TRBJ2-1, with TRBD2 identical over 9 bases. Losses at the gene ends were 2 bases for V and 5 bases for J; bases not matched to a gene: 4. This CDR3 comprises 15 residues. Germline V gives CDR1 MNHEY, CDR2 SVGEGT. In nucleotides, the CDR3 is TGTGCCAGCAGTTACGGCGGCGGGGGGGACAATGAGCAGTTCTTC. Its protein product is CASSYGGGGDNEQFF.

The V call is TRBV7-9, the J call TRBJ2-3; D may be TRBD2 (6 bases). The V end was cut by 8 bases, the J end by 5 bases, with 11 bases between. There are 12 residues in the CDR3. Germline values: CDR1 SEHNR, CDR2 FQNEAQ (reference sequence). The CDR3 DNA reads as TGTGCCAGCGACCCGGGGGAAGATACGCAGTATTTT. Translated: CASDPGEDTQYF.

The rearrangement links TRBV9 to TRBJ1-2, with D perhaps TRBD1 (5 bases). The CDR3 consists of 15 residues. Trimming left V 2 bases short and J 0 bases short, with 11 bases between. Germline loops: CDR1 SGDLS, CDR2 YYNGEE. The CDR3 DNA sequence: TGTGCCAGCAGCGTCGGGACGCAGACTAACTATGGCTACACCTTC. Translated, it gives CASSVGTQTNYGYTF.

The genes are TRBV6-2 or TRBV6-3 and TRBJ1-4; 10 bases map to TRBD1. J was trimmed by 4 bases and V by 5 bases; bases with no gene match: 7. CDR1 and CDR2 from the germline V gene are MNHEY and SVGEGT. The CDR3 extends over 16 amino acids. The CDR3 bases are TGTGCCAGCAGTGACCCGACAGGGGGCCGTAATGAAAAACTGTTTTTT. Encoded protein: CASSDPTGGRNEKLFF.

V gene TRBV2 combines with J gene TRBJ1-1; 9 nucleotides align to TRBD1. Per germline, CDR1 SNHLY and CDR2 FYNNEI. V lost 1 base and J lost 3; bases outside the gene matches: 6. CDR3 size: 16 residues. CDR3 residues: CASSEGQGVGDTEAFF. CDR3 nucleotide sequence: TGTGCCAGCAGTGAAGGACAGGGGGTGGGGGACACTGAAGCTTTCTTT.

The CDR3 sequence: CASSSRGLLNEQFF. The CDR3 nucleotides are TGTGCCAGCAGCTCGAGGGGACTCCTCAATGAGCAGTTCTTC. This rearrangement joins TRBV7-2 to TRBJ2-1, with a possible D match to TRBD2 (6 bases). Trimming pared 4 bases from V and 6 bases from J, leaving 13 bases between. The CDR3 has 14 residues. CDR1 and CDR2 (germline): SGHTA, FQGNSA.